Described below is a single T cell receptor beta chain sequence and its context. Its antigen target is currently unknown. There are no base qualities to consult, and no much larger clone falls within one base. The CDR3 runs 16 amino acids, cysteine and phenylalanine included. Just CDR3 DNA is preserved here, 48 bases in frame from base 1. CDR1 SGHTA and CDR2 FQGNSA are derived from the germline V gene. Trimming takes 5 bases off V and 9 bases off J; junction bases not matched to a gene: 11. This sample is drawn from a study of T cell responses to AZD1222 COVID-19 vaccine (dated by TCRdb to the early 2020s). About the investigation overall: A total of 240 or so trial participants underwent TCR sequencing, of whom nearly 210 had received two doses of AZD1222 and around 26 had received two doses of the MenACWY control vaccine. Enrollment into the trials was organized by age into subgroups of 18-55, 56-69 and 70-plus years, and those subgroups contained approximately 160, 26 and 62 TCR-sequenced participants, respectively. Overall results and qualifications from the work: The vaccine-associated CD4 TCRs covered the entire spike protein, and the dominant responses fell in regions 160-218 and 743-854. Because no day 14 peak-response samples were available, repertoires were characterized only after the peak T cell response. After two AZD1222 doses, both the breadth and the depth of spike-specific TCRs were significantly higher than at day 0 and than in MenACWY recipients. Conclusions about previously exposed vaccinees were limited because only six AZD1222 recipients were SARS-CoV-2 seropositive at baseline. Reportedly, almost half of the unique spike-specific TCRs recognized epitopes lying outside the regions that are mutated in the B.1.351 and B.1.1.7 variants. The 56-69-year group was small, and its depth increase did not reach significance, likely because of low power. Most participants were white British and females outnumbered males, and the authors suggested that clonal diversity may have been underestimated.

The CDR3 regions of human TCRbeta chains were analyzed by immunosequencing. Per the original workflow: TCRs in the repertoires were matched against a reference library of SARS-CoV-2-specific TCRs that had been generated with the MIRA antigen-specificity platform. Breadth meant the fraction of unique TCRs that were SARS-CoV-2-associated, whereas depth meant the fraction of total T cells that were SARS-CoV-2-associated. Using the MIRA data, every spike-specific TCR was mapped to the spike region that the TCR reacted to and assigned to either a CD4 or a CD8 class. Log10-transformed breadth and depth values were compared by one-way ANOVA with Sidak's multiple comparisons tests. The table comes from immuneACCESS by way of TCRdb, which keeps in-frame sequences with V and J called. Part of the clones is missing from these tables; in studies checked, under half for an unresolved V gene and the rest for unknown reasons. The DNA was the basis for D and trimming; V, J and clone size are from that table. This sample comprises approximately 150,000 clones, about nine tenths of them detected only once. About 3.8% of the sample goes to the ten largest clones.

The time point label of this sample denotes: about 28 days (+/-7) after the second vaccine dose. AZD1222 recipients with second doses at about 4 weeks or about 12 weeks were pooled, because spike-specific TCR depth and breadth did not differ between schedules. Samples from vaccinated people were obtained from the UK trials COV001 and COV002, which included a single-blind randomized controlled phase 2/3 trial of AZD1222 (ChAdOx1 nCoV-19) in healthy adults. Trial participant PBMC samples were collected at day 0 and day 28 after the second dose for TCRbeta chain sequencing. This clonotype was sampled from an adult who received the AZD1222 COVID-19 vaccine. The chain is made from TRBV7-2 and TRBJ2-5; 14 junctional bases match TRBD2. Source: peripheral blood, taken 28 days after the second AZD1222 dose. CDR3 region: CASSPTGTSGSRSQYF. Here is the DNA: TGTGCCAGCAGCCCAACAGGGACTAGCGGGAGTCGGTCCCAGTACTTC.